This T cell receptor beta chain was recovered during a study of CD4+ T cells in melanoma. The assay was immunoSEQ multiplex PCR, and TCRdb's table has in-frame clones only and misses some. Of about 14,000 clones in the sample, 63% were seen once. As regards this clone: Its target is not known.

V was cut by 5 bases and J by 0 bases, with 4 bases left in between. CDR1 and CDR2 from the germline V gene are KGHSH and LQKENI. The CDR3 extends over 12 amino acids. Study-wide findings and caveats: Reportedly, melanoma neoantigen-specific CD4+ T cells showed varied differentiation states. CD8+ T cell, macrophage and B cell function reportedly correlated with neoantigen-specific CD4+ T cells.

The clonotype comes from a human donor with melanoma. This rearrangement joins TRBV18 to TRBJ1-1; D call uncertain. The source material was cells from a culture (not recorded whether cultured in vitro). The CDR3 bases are TGTGCCAGCTCAGGCGTGAACACTGAAGCTTTCTTT. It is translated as CASSGVNTEAFF.